The clone carrying this TCR beta chain was recorded a few times. Its antigen is currently unknown. The data originate from a study of T cells after posttransplantation cyclophosphamide. Study-level points and caveats: Recipient CMV seropositivity and CMV reactivation strongly tracked TRB clonality.

The assay was immunoSEQ multiplex PCR, and TCRdb's table has in-frame clones only and misses some. Recorded here are approximately 39,000 clones, none singletons. Germline-derived CDR1 and CDR2 are LNHDA and SQIVND (reference sequence). The length of the CDR3 is 15 residues. Trimming removed 5 bases from V and 0 bases from J, with 8 bases in between. This TCR was recovered from a man aged 50-59 years in good health, CMV-negative, and a related stem cell transplant donor. This chain uses TRBV19 with TRBJ2-6; D call uncertain. Sequencing used PBMCs. The CDR3 loop is CASSSLISGANVLTF. The DNA for the CDR3 is TGTGCCAGTAGTTCACTCATCTCTGGGGCCAACGTCCTGACTTTC.